Listed below are T cell receptor beta chains from one sample, sequenced in a study of T cell responses to AZD1222 COVID-19 vaccine. Using immunoSEQ multiplex PCR, the repertoire was profiled, and TCRdb retains in-frame clones only, with some absent. The sample shows some 99,000 clones, approximately 87% of them seen only once. This sample comprised peripheral blood, obtained 28 days after the second AZD1222 dose. The source of these receptors is an adult who received the AZD1222 COVID-19 vaccine. Each CDR3 is given with its conserved first and last residue. A D gene is named only where the DNA matches it firmly. The listing skips clone size in some rows; elsewhere it reads once, few, many or a size class.

TRBV6-5	TRBJ1-2	.	.	15	TGTGCCAGCTGTCCTAACGGGGGGGGGAACTATGGCTACACCTTC	CASCPNGGGNYGYTF
TRBV9	TRBJ1-2	TRBD1	.	13	TGTGCCAGCAGCGTAGGACAGGGAAATGGCTACACCTTC	CASSVGQGNGYTF
TRBV19	TRBJ2-1	.	.	15	TGTGCCAGTAGTCGGGACTTTGTGTCCTACAATGAGCAGTTCTTC	CASSRDFVSYNEQFF
TRBV5-1	TRBJ1-2	TRBD1	.	14	TGCGCCAGCAGCTTGTTGTCAGGGGGCAATGGCTACACCTTC	CASSLLSGGNGYTF
TRBV5-1	TRBJ2-1	.	once	15	TGCGCCAGCAGCTTGGTCGGGGTTGCCTACAATGAGCAGTTCTTC	CASSLVGVAYNEQFF
TRBV7-3	TRBJ2-1	.	.	16	TGTGCCAGCAGCTTACCCCCATGGGGGAAGGACAATGAGCAGTTCTTC	CASSLPPWGKDNEQFF
TRBV7-3	TRBJ2-3	.	.	15	TGTGCCAGCAGCTTAGGAGCGTACTCCACAGATACGCAGTATTTT	CASSLGAYSTDTQYF
TRBV6-2/TRBV6-3	TRBJ1-5	.	.	16	TGTGCCAGCAGTTACTATGGGCAAGAGAGCAATCAGCCCCAGCATTTT	CASSYYGQESNQPQHF
TRBV4-1	TRBJ1-6	.	.	14	TGCGCCAGCAGCCGGGGAAATAACCTTTCACCCCTCCACTTT	CASSRGNNLSPLHF
TRBV9	TRBJ2-2	TRBD2	.	18	TGTGCCAGCAGCGTAGCCCCTAGCGGGGGGTTAAACACCGGGGAGCTGTTTTTT	CASSVAPSGGLNTGELFF
TRBV7-2	TRBJ1-3	.	.	17	TGTGCCAGCAGCTTAGCGCATAACAGGGATTCTGGAAACACCATATATTTT	CASSLAHNRDSGNTIYF
TRBV25-1	TRBJ2-7	TRBD1	.	16	TGTGCCAGCCTAATCGGGTGGGACAGGGGATCCTACGAGCAGTACTTC	CASLIGWDRGSYEQYF
TRBV7-3	TRBJ2-2	TRBD1	.	15	TGTGCCAGCAGCCCGGGACAGCCGAACACCGGGGAGCTGTTTTTT	CASSPGQPNTGELFF
TRBV19	TRBJ1-6	.	once	16	TGTGCCAGTAGTCTTCAATTAAACACCCCTAATTCACCCCTCCACTTT	CASSLQLNTPNSPLHF
TRBV2	TRBJ1-1	.	few	17	TGTGCCAGCAGTGTCGTCCGATTGTCTTCGTCAGGCACTGAAGCTTTCTTT	CASSVVRLSSSGTEAFF
TRBV6-1	TRBJ1-1	TRBD1	.	15	TGTGCCAGCAACCTATGGACAGGGGGGAACACTGAAGCTTTCTTT	CASNLWTGGNTEAFF
TRBV5-6	TRBJ2-5	.	.	12	TGTGCCAGCAGCTATGTAGGAGAGACCCAGTACTTC	CASSYVGETQYF
TRBV28	TRBJ2-1	.	.	12	TGTGCCAGCAGTTTGACCACGAATGAGCAGTTCTTC	CASSLTTNEQFF